The present TCR beta chain was sequenced within a study of T-cell reconstitution after alpha-beta-depleted transplantation in children. Study outcomes and limitations: Some patients' high day-60 TCRbeta diversity was traced to surviving recipient T cells and thymic progenitors. T cells produced anew were the main source of T-cell counts and diversity one year after transplant. Reportedly, alpha-beta T cells present about two months post-transplant originated from several hundred expanded clones of graft origin.

Germline V gives CDR1 MNHEY, CDR2 SMNVEV (reference sequence). The V and J ends lost 4 bases and 4 bases, in that order; junction bases with no gene match: 5. The CDR3 has 15 amino acids. A TCRbeta library incorporating unique molecular identifiers was prepared. A single record per CDR3 protein comes from TCRdb applying MiXCR to the PCR reads. Among hundreds of thousands of distinct CDR3 sequences, around 16% were seen once, and the ten largest hold approximately 29%. In regard to this clonotype: What it recognizes is unknown.

Sample: PBMCs, mostly from graft donor cells, taken 360 days after TCRalphabeta/CD19-depleted stem cell transplant. The chain uses TRBV27 and TRBJ2-7; 12 positions agree with TRBD2. The sequence was obtained from a boy under two years old who had a stem cell transplant for Wiskott-Aldrich syndrome, so the T cells may come from the graft donor. The DNA for the CDR3 is TGTGCCAGCAGTTACTGGACTAGCGGGGTGTACGAGCAGTACTTC. Translation gives CASSYWTSGVYEQYF.